This T cell receptor (beta chain) was recorded in a study of shared T cell receptors in the human thymus. Sequencing used immunoSEQ multiplex PCR; TCRdb keeps in-frame clones, though not all of them. The sample contains approximately 490,000 clones, 70% to 80% of which appear only once. Trimming cost V 6 bases and J 7 bases; bases outside gene matches: 10. Per the germline V gene, CDR1 is MNHEY and CDR2 is SMNVEV (reference sequence). The CDR3 runs 15 residues. These data were also filed under a second study, of human thymus T cells.

The specimen sequenced was thymocytes. The rearrangement links TRBV27 to TRBJ2-1, with 9 bases matching TRBD2. The sequence was collected from a boy younger than two with a congenital heart defect. The CDR3 loop is CASSPSGEGRNEQFF. The CDR3 DNA sequence: TGTGCCAGCAGCCCTAGCGGGGAGGGGAGGAATGAGCAGTTCTTC.